The 30 T cell receptor beta chains below all came from one sample that was sequenced in a study of early T cells in non-severe SARS-CoV-2 infection (dated by TCRdb to the early 2020s). Library preparation was by 5' RACE. The listed sequencing device is NextSeq 500. TCRdb reran the public reads through fastp at Q25 and MiXCR, keeping productive beta chains. All rows with the same CDR3 protein become a single entry with the most common DNA and genes. The sample table shows 55,000 to 75,000 distinct CDR3 sequences, and roughly a tenth are seen once. Together, the top ten hold about 1.3% of the sample. The sample consisted of whole blood. These receptors all stem from an adult who was a healthcare worker with PCR-confirmed SARS-CoV-2 infection or an uninfected control (not recorded which).

V usage is TRBV4-2 and J usage is TRBJ2-4, with D unclear. The V end was cut by 0 bases, the J end by 4 bases, with 7 bases between. This CDR3 has 14 amino acids. The germline CDR1 and CDR2 sequences are LGHNA and YNFKEQ. The CDR3: CASSQEAVKNIQYF. The CDR3 DNA sequence: TGTGCCAGCAGCCAAGAGGCGGTAAAAAACATTCAGTACTTC.

V usage is TRBV19 and J usage is TRBJ1-2, with D hard to call. V shed 6 bases and J shed 4 bases, with 6 bases lying between them. CDR3 size: 11 residues. Germline assignment: CDR1 LNHDA and CDR2 SQIVND (reference sequence). The CDR3 loop reads CASRVGYGYTF. CDR3 DNA: TGTGCCAGTAGGGTAGGCTATGGCTACACCTTC.

This chain joins TRBV6-1 and TRBJ2-1; the D is unclear. The CDR3 extends over 13 amino acids. The ends were cut back, 1 base at V and 5 bases at J, with 6 bases in the middle. The V gene's germline CDR1 is MNHNS and CDR2 SASEGT. The CDR3 DNA follows: TGTGCCAGCAGTGAAGGACAAGACAATGAGCAGTTCTTC. Amino acid sequence: CASSEGQDNEQFF.

Many counts were recorded for this clonotype. The chain links TRBV7-8 to TRBJ2-1; tentatively, D is TRBD2 (5 bases). V was clipped by 5 bases and J by 7 bases, with 9 bases between them. CDR3 length equals 12 residues. Germline CDR1 SGHVS, CDR2 FQNEAQ. CDR3: CASSRGLNEQFF. As DNA, the CDR3 is TGTGCCAGCAGCAGAGGGCTGAATGAGCAGTTCTTC.

This clonotype was counted at least ten times. The V call is TRBV27, the J call TRBJ2-1, with 8 nucleotides matching TRBD2. Germline V gene sequence: CDR1 MNHEY, CDR2 SMNVEV (reference sequence). This CDR3 region has 17 residues. J lost 2 bases, V lost 6 bases, and 12 bases had no gene match. The CDR3 nucleotides read TGTGCCAGCAGCCTTCGGCGAGGCGGGGGGCCCTACAATGAGCAGTTCTTC. Encoded protein: CASSLRRGGGPYNEQFF.

Ten or more counts support this clonotype. The chain employs TRBV7-2 and TRBJ2-7; D may be TRBD2 (6 bases). Germline values: CDR1 SGHTA, CDR2 FQGNSA. Between the trimmed V and J ends, which lost 1 base and 5 bases, there was a span of 9 bases. The CDR3 totals 13 residues. CDR3 bases: TGTGCCAGCAGCTTAGGAGGCGGGGACGAGCAGTACGTC. It translates to CASSLGGGDEQYV.

The chain has TRBV12-3 or TRBV12-4 and TRBJ2-7; TRBD1 matches 8 bases. V trimming: 3 bases; J trimming: 12 bases; junction bases outside the gene matches: 7. CDR3 size: 12 residues. CDR3 protein: CASSLNRGIGYV. CDR3 in DNA: TGTGCCAGCAGTTTGAACAGGGGGATCGGGTACGTC.

This clonotype occurred a few times. V and J are TRBV27 and TRBJ1-2; D might be TRBD1 (5 bases). V was cut by 3 bases and J by 7 bases, with 15 bases left in between. The CDR3 sequence is 14 residues long. Germline CDR1 is MNHEY and CDR2 is SMNVEV (reference sequence). Here the CDR3 DNA reads TGTGCCAGCAGTTTCCGGGGGAGAGCTGGTGGCTACACCTTC. It yields the protein CASSFRGRAGGYTF.

This clonotype has only a few counts. The CDR3, as DNA: TGTGCCAGCAGCCAAGATGGGAGCGAGCAGTTCTTC. It is translated as CASSQDGSEQFF. The chain links TRBV3-1 to TRBJ2-1, with D perhaps TRBD2 (5 bases). CDR1 is LGHDT and CDR2 is YNNKEL in the germline V gene (reference sequence). The CDR3 spans 12 residues. V was clipped by 0 bases and J by 10 bases, with 7 bases between them.

This clonotype appeared a few times. The chain links TRBV5-1 to TRBJ2-3; D unclear. Per germline, CDR1 SGHRS and CDR2 YFSETQ. Trimming shortened V by 1 base and J by 0 bases, and 9 bases separated the two germline ends. This CDR3 has 15 residues. The CDR3, as DNA: TGCGCCAGCAGCTTGTCCTCCCCAAGCACAGATACGCAGTATTTT. Amino acid sequence: CASSLSSPSTDTQYF.

This clonotype was seen many times. This chain uses TRBV6-4 with TRBJ2-3; TRBD1 matches at 12 bases. This CDR3 spans 15 amino acids. Germline CDR1 reads MRHNA; CDR2 reads SNTAGT. With 8 bases clipped from V and 1 base from J, the junction kept 4 bases outside the gene matches. The CDR3 loop reads CASSGQGAGTDTQYF. CDR3 coding DNA: TGTGCCAGCTCGGGACAGGGGGCTGGCACAGATACGCAGTATTTT.

This clonotype has at least ten counts. The chain combines TRBV7-3 with TRBJ2-1; D uncertain. Trimming cost V 5 bases and J 2 bases, with 13 bases left between them. The CDR3 is 15 residues long. Germline V gene lookup returns CDR1 SGHTA and CDR2 FQGTGA. The CDR3 spells CASSPLNAPYNEQFF. DNA of the CDR3: TGTGCCAGCAGCCCACTTAATGCCCCCTACAATGAGCAGTTCTTC. The full variable domain, with the rest looked up from reference TRBV7-3 and TRBJ2-1, is GAGVSQTPSNKVTEKGKYVELRCDPISGHTALYWYRQSLGQGPEFLIYFQGTGAADDSGLPNDRFFAVRPEGSVSTLKIQRTERGDSAVYLCASSPLNAPYNEQFFGPGTRLTVL.

Ten or more counts support this clonotype. This chain joins TRBV20-1 and TRBJ2-3; 10 positions match TRBD2. Germline V gene lookup returns CDR1 DFQATT and CDR2 SNEGSKA (reference sequence). The CDR3 contains 17 residues. J lost 6 bases, V lost 6 bases, and 18 bases had no gene match. CDR3 nucleotide sequence: TGCAGTGCCACATTGGCGGCTAGCGGGGGCATGGGGGATACGCAGTATTTT. Its protein product is CSATLAASGGMGDTQYF.

This clonotype was recorded a few times. J is TRBJ2-7 and V is TRBV6-1; no firm D call. There are 17 residues in the CDR3. Germline V gene lookup returns CDR1 MNHNS and CDR2 SASEGT. Trimming took off 5 bases at V and 1 base at J, with 21 bases between the two ends. For the CDR3, the DNA is TGTGCCAGCAGTACCCAGGTGATTGCAGATTTATCCTACGAGCAGTACGTC. Protein product: CASSTQVIADLSYEQYV.

This clonotype was seen many times. The chain combines TRBV28 with TRBJ2-1; D call uncertain. CDR3 length: 18 amino acids. Germline V gives CDR1 MDHEN, CDR2 SYDVKM. V was trimmed by 1 base and J by 0 bases, leaving 16 bases between them. The CDR3, as DNA: TGTGCCAGCAGTTTATTATTCCGGGTTCGAAGCTCCTACAATGAGCAGTTCTTC. Its protein is CASSLLFRVRSSYNEQFF.

The chain is built from TRBV7-2 and TRBJ2-5, with 9 nucleotides matching TRBD2. J gave up 4 bases and V 5 bases, and 8 bases lay outside the gene matches. This CDR3 contains 15 residues. Germline values: CDR1 SGHTA, CDR2 FQGNSA. This CDR3 is CASSPMVRGGETQYF. The CDR3 DNA reads TGTGCCAGCAGCCCCATGGTGCGGGGGGGAGAGACCCAGTACTTC.

This clonotype was observed a handful of times. The chain joins TRBV5-5 to TRBJ2-3; D may be TRBD2 (5 bases). CDR1 is SGHKS and CDR2 is YYEKEE in the germline V gene (reference sequence). Between the trimmed V and J ends, which lost 0 bases and 6 bases, there was a span of 11 bases. The CDR3 is made up of 14 amino acids. The CDR3 region has the DNA TGTGCCAGCAGCTTGGCCCCACTAGGTGATACGCAGTATTTT. Its translation: CASSLAPLGDTQYF.

This clonotype was counted only a few times. The chain uses TRBV3-1 and TRBJ2-4, with D unresolved. The V and J ends lost 4 bases and 7 bases respectively, with 8 bases between them. Per the germline V gene, CDR1 is LGHDT and CDR2 is YNNKEL (reference sequence). This CDR3 has 12 residues. The CDR3 region is CASSLGWNIQYF. CDR3 bases: TGTGCCAGCAGCCTGGGATGGAACATTCAGTACTTC.

This clonotype was seen a few times. The chain couples TRBV29-1 to TRBJ1-5, with D unresolved. Germline V gene data show CDR1 as SQVTM and CDR2 as ANQGSEA. The V end lost 7 bases, the J end lost 2 bases, and 15 bases lay between the germline ends. CDR3 size: 14 residues. CDR3 bases: TGCAGCGCCGACGGGGTTGGAGGCAATCAGCCCCAGCATTTT. Residues: CSADGVGGNQPQHF.

Many counts were recorded for this clonotype. This rearrangement joins TRBV6-1 to TRBJ1-6, with 7 bases matching TRBD1. Germline trimming cut 4 bases from V and 5 bases from J; bases unmatched to any gene: 5. Germline CDR1 reads MNHNS; CDR2 reads SASEGT. CDR3 length equals 15 residues. In DNA form, the CDR3 reads TGTGCCAGCAGTGGTCTGACAGGGAATAATTCACCCCTCCACTTT. Protein: CASSGLTGNNSPLHF.

This clonotype was counted a few times. CDR3 loop: CASSGYSGDPYNEQFF. The CDR3 DNA is TGTGCCAGCAGTGGCTATAGCGGGGACCCATACAATGAGCAGTTCTTC. The chain is built from TRBV6-1 and TRBJ2-1, with 8 bases identical to TRBD2. The V gene's germline CDR1 is MNHNS and CDR2 SASEGT. J was trimmed by 4 bases and V by 4 bases; bases with no gene match: 9. This CDR3 comprises 16 residues.

CDR3 loop: CASSFGLAAQSGELFF. The CDR3 DNA reads TGTGCCAGCAGTTTCGGACTAGCGGCACAAAGCGGGGAGCTGTTTTTT. The rearrangement links TRBV6-2 or TRBV6-3 to TRBJ2-2; 10 positions match TRBD2. This CDR3 is 16 amino acids long. V was clipped by 4 bases and J by 7 bases; unmatched bases: 9. Germline lookup yields CDR1 MNHEY and CDR2 SVGEGT.

This clonotype was observed many times. V gene TRBV21-1 combines with J gene TRBJ2-7; the DNA was not compared with TRBD1, the D call given in the table. TRBV21-1 is a pseudogene segment. The CDR3 totals 16 residues. CDR3 in DNA: TGTGCCAGCAGCAGGCGGGGCAACCGGGACAACTACGAGCAGTACGTC. It specifies CASSRRGNRDNYEQYV.

This chain uses TRBV5-1 with TRBJ1-6, with D hard to call. Germline lookup yields CDR1 SGHRS and CDR2 YFSETQ. Trimming cost V 4 bases and J 5 bases, with 16 bases left between them. The CDR3 is 16 amino acids. Here the CDR3 DNA reads TGCGCCAGCAGCGGTACCGGGAGATCTGATAATTCACCCCTCCACTTT. Translation gives CASSGTGRSDNSPLHF.

Only a few counts were recorded for this clonotype. The gene calls are TRBV7-2 and TRBJ2-1; D gene unclear. Trimming took 3 bases from V and 5 from J, leaving 8 bases between them. Germline values: CDR1 SGHTA, CDR2 FQGNSA. CDR3 length: 13 residues. The CDR3 sequence: CASSFASNNEQFF. The CDR3 DNA reads TGTGCCAGCAGCTTCGCCTCTAACAATGAGCAGTTCTTC.

This clonotype showed up many times. V is TRBV12-3 or TRBV12-4 and J is TRBJ1-3; D not resolved. The germline V and J ends were trimmed by 6 bases and 2 bases, with 11 bases remaining between them. The CDR3 runs to 14 residues. The CDR3 coding sequence is TGTGCCAGCAGCCCCCACGGGCCTGGAAACACCATATATTTT. It encodes CASSPHGPGNTIYF.

The chain combines TRBV27 with TRBJ1-5; D ambiguous. V was shortened by 6 bases and J by 2 bases, with 8 bases between the two germline ends. This CDR3 is 13 amino acids long. Germline CDR1 and CDR2: MNHEY and SMNVEV (reference sequence). The CDR3 DNA is TGTGCCAGCAGGGGAAGGGGCAATCAGCCCCAGCATTTT. Translation gives CASRGRGNQPQHF.

This clonotype was seen more than once but under ten times. This chain uses TRBV10-2 with TRBJ2-7; D gene unclear. The V gene lost 2 bases and the J gene lost 7 bases, with 6 bases spanning the gap. Germline lookup yields CDR1 WSHSY and CDR2 SAAADI. CDR3 length: 11 residues. In nucleotides, the CDR3 is TGCGCCAGCAGTGAGAATCAGGAGCAGTACGTC. This gives the protein CASSENQEQYV.

The chain has TRBV6-4 and TRBJ1-2; weak D call: TRBD1 (6 bases). This CDR3 comprises 13 residues. V was trimmed by 0 bases and J by 7 bases, leaving 9 bases between them. Germline V gene lookup returns CDR1 MRHNA and CDR2 SNTAGT. CDR3: CASSDSTGLGYTF. The CDR3 bases are TGTGCCAGCAGTGACTCGACAGGTCTTGGCTACACCTTC.

There are a few counts of this clonotype. The chain uses TRBV2 and TRBJ2-2; the match to TRBD1 covers 8 bases. Germline V gene sequence: CDR1 SNHLY, CDR2 FYNNEI. Trimming took 6 bases from V and 2 from J; bases not matched to a gene: 8. The CDR3 extends over 16 amino acids. The CDR3 reads CASRRQGSGNTGELFF. The CDR3 DNA sequence: TGTGCCAGCAGACGACAGGGGAGCGGAAACACCGGGGAGCTGTTTTTT.